The rows below give T cell receptor beta chains drawn from one sample of a study of shared clonotypes between healthy human individuals. Libraries were prepared by immunoSEQ multiplex PCR; TCRdb keeps only in-frame clonotypes and omits some of them. The sample has roughly 1,500,000 clones; approximately 98% are singletons. Sequencing was performed on naive CD4+ T cells sorted from blood. These receptors came from a young man in good health. CDR3s include the opening cysteine and the closing phenylalanine or tryptophan. Fields, in order: D gene, V gene, clone size, J gene, CDR3 protein, CDR3 DNA. D genes are given only for firm matches. The size entry is marked missing in some rows and otherwise reads once, few, many or a size class.

NA	TRBV11-2	NA	TRBJ2-5	CASSLEGVRGYF	TGTGCCAGCAGCTTAGAAGGGGTTAGGGGGTACTTC
TRBD2	TRBV2	NA	TRBJ2-1	CASIPRGSGNVNEQFF	TGTGCCAGCATCCCACGGGGTAGCGGGAATGTCAATGAGCAGTTCTTC
NA	TRBV20-1	NA	TRBJ2-1	CSASTYNEQFF	TGCAGTGCTAGTACGTACAATGAGCAGTTCTTC
NA	TRBV25-1	NA	TRBJ2-3	CASSDTDTQYF	TGTGCCAGCAGTGACACAGATACGCAGTATTTT
TRBD1	TRBV7-7	NA	TRBJ2-3	CASSSDRGTDTQYF	TGTGCTAGCAGCTCGGACAGGGGAACAGATACGCAGTATTTT
TRBD2	TRBV6-4	NA	TRBJ2-1	CASSQFWAGGTSYNEQFF	TGTGCCAGCAGTCAGTTTTGGGCGGGAGGAACGTCCTACAATGAGCAGTTCTTC
NA	TRBV7-8	NA	TRBJ1-1	CASSPRWGGVNTEAFF	TGTGCCAGCAGCCCCCGTTGGGGCGGGGTGAACACTGAAGCTTTCTTT
NA	TRBV11-2	once	TRBJ1-3	CASTPGGLWRLGGNTIYF	TGTGCCAGCACCCCCGGCGGACTCTGGAGACTTGGGGGAAACACCATATATTTT
TRBD1	TRBV7-9	once	TRBJ1-2	CASGTAPVNYAYTF	TGTGCCAGCGGGACAGCACCGGTAAACTATGCCTACACCTTC
NA	TRBV27	NA	TRBJ1-2	CASSSPRGEYGYTF	TGTGCCAGCAGTTCCCCGAGGGGGGAATATGGCTACACCTTC
NA	TRBV5-4	NA	TRBJ2-3	CASSPTRGTDTQYF	TGTGCCAGCAGCCCGACCCGCGGCACAGATACGCAGTATTTT
NA	TRBV5-1	NA	TRBJ2-3	CASSRSIGGENTQYF	TGCGCCAGCAGCCGCTCTATAGGTGGGGAAAATACGCAGTATTTT
NA	TRBV6-5	NA	TRBJ1-1	CASSLSAALPEAFF	TGTGCCAGCAGTTTATCTGCAGCGCTGCCTGAAGCTTTCTTT
NA	TRBV5-5	NA	TRBJ2-1	CASSLGAGMYNEQFF	TGTGCCAGCAGCTTGGGGGCGGGAATGTACAATGAGCAGTTCTTC
TRBD2	TRBV14	NA	TRBJ2-1	CASSQDGGSSYNEQFF	TGTGCCAGCAGCCAAGACGGCGGGAGCTCCTACAATGAGCAGTTCTTC
NA	TRBV4-3	NA	TRBJ2-2	CASSQESQGLAGELFF	TGCGCCAGCAGCCAAGAATCTCAGGGGTTGGCCGGGGAGCTGTTTTTT
NA	TRBV4-3	NA	TRBJ2-7	CASSHGSGRDYEQYF	TGCGCCAGCAGCCACGGATCCGGGCGGGATTACGAGCAGTACTTC